This T cell receptor beta chain is drawn from a study of blood T cell repertoires in COVID-19. Study details: COVID-19 samples collected from the United States, Italy and Spain covered acute and convalescent phases. Sample material is recorded as cDNA or gDNA derived from T cells, B-cell-depleted T cells, or PBMCs.

Per the original data handling: Estimated nucleated cell counts came from reference gene primer amplification. Profiled with immunoSEQ multiplex PCR; TCRdb holds only in-frame clones, not every one. D and trimming were read from the DNA, whereas the V and J calls and clone size are those reported in that table. Among about 76,000 clones listed, 90% were seen once. Germline V gene data show CDR1 as LNHNV and CDR2 as YYDKDF (reference sequence). Trimming took 2 bases from V and 7 from J, leaving 14 bases between them. The CDR3 runs 14 residues. The clonotype originates from a man in his forties or fifties with acute or convalescent COVID-19. Sequenced: peripheral blood. The chain joins TRBV15 to TRBJ1-2; D is possibly TRBD1 (5 bases). CDR3 in amino acids: CATSRSIGGGGYTF. In nucleotides, the CDR3 is TGTGCCACCAGCAGATCCATCGGGGGGGGTGGCTACACCTTC.